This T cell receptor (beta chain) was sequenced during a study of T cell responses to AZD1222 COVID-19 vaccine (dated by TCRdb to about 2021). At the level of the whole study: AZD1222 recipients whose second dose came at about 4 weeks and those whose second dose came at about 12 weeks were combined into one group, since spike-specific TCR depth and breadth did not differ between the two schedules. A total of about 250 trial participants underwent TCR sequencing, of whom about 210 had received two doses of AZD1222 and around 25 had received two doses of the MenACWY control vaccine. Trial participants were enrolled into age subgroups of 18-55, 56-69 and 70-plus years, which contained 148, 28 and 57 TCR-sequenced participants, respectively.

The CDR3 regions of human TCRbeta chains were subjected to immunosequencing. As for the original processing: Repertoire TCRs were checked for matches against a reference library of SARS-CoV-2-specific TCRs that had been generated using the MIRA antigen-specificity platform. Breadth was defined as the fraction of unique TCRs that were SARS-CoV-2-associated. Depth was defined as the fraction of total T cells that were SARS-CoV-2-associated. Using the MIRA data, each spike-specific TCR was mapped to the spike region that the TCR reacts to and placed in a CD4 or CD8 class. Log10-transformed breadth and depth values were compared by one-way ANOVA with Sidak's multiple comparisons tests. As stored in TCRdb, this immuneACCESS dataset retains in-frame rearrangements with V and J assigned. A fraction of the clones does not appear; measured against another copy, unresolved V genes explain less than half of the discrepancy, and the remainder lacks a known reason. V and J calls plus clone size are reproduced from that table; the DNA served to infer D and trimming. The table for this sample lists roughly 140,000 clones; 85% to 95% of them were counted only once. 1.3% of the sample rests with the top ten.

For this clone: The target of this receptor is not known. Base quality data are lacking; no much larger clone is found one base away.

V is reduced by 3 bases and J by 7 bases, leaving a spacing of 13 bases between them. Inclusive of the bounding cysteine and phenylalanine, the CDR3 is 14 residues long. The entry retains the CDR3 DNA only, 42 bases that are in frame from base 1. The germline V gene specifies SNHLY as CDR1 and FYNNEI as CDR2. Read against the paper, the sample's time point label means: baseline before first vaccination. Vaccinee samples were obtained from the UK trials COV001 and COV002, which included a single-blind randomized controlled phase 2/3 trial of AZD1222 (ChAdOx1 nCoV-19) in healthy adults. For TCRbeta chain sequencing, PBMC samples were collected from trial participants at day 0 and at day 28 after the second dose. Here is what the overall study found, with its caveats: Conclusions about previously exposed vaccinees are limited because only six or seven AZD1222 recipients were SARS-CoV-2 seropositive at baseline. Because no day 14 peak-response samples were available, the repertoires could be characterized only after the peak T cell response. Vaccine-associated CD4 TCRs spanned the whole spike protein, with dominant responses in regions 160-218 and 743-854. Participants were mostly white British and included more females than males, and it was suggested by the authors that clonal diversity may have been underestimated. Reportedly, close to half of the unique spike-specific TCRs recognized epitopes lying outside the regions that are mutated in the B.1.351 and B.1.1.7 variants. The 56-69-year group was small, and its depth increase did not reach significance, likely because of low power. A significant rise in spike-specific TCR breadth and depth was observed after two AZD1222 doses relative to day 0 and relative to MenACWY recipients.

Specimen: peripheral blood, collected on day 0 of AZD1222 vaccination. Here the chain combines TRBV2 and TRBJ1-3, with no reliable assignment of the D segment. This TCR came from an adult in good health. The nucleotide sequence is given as TGTGCCAGCAGTGATCAGGTAGACGCTAACACCATATATTTT. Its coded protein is CASSDQVDANTIYF.